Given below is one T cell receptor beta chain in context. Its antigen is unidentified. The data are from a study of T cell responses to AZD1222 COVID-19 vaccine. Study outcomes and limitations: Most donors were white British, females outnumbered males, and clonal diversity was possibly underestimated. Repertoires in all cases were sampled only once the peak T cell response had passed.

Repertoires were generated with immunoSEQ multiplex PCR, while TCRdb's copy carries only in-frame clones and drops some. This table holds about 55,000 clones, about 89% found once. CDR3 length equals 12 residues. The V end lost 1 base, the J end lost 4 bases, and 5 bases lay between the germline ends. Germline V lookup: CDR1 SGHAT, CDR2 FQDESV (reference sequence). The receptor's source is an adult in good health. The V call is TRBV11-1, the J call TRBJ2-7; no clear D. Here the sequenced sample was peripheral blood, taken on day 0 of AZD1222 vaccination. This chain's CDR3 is CASSLVGYEQYF. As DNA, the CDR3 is TGTGCCAGCAGCTTAGTGGGATACGAGCAGTACTTC. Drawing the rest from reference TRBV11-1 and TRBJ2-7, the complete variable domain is EAEVAQSPRYKITEKSQAVAFWCDPISGHATLYWYRQILGQGPELLVQFQDESVVDDSQLPKDRFSAERLKGVDSTLKIQPAELGDSAMYLCASSLVGYEQYFGPGTRLTVT.